The present T cell receptor (beta chain) was sequenced within a study of T cells after yellow fever vaccination. Researchers made TCR cDNA using 5'RACE template switching, and this step added a universal primer site and UMIs. TCRdb ran MiXCR on the 5' RACE reads and lists one entry per CDR3 protein. The repertoire includes about 220,000 distinct CDR3 sequences, less than 3.5% of them detected once, and 3.2% sits in the top ten. Per the germline V gene, CDR1 is SGHRS and CDR2 is YFSETQ. Germline trimming cut 4 bases from V and 6 bases from J; bases unmatched to any gene: 4. This CDR3 spans 14 amino acids. General study results and limits: Although most clonotypes did not, a small share appeared in both CD4 and CD8 compartments.

Details on this clonotype: The antigen is unknown.

This TCR derives from a man between 18 and 35 years old who received the YFV17D yellow fever vaccine. V gene TRBV5-1 combines with J gene TRBJ2-2; 9 bases are a match to TRBD1. The sequenced sample was CD4+ T cells sorted from PBMCs, obtained 10 days after the yellow fever booster vaccination. CDR3 region: CASSPGQGSGELFF. The CDR3 nucleotides are TGCGCCAGCAGCCCGGGACAGGGATCCGGGGAGCTGTTTTTT. The whole variable domain, remainder taken from reference TRBV5-1 and TRBJ2-2, is KAGVTQTPRYLIKTRGQQVTLSCSPISGHRSVSWYQQTPGQGLQFLFEYFSETQRNKGNFPGRFSGRQFSNSRSEMNVSTLELGDSALYLCASSPGQGSGELFFGEGSRLTVL.